One sample yielded the 31 T cell receptor beta chains listed below, sequenced in a study of tumor-infiltrating lymphocytes in primary liver carcinoma (dated by TCRdb to 2015 to 2018). Total RNA and DNA were co-extracted without cell sorting from 20-30 mg of bulk tissue using the AllPrep DNA/RNA mini kit. TCRdb records Illumina HiSeq 2500 as the sequencer. TCRbeta-specific cDNA was reverse-transcribed from 500 ng total RNA using a constant-region primer and ProtoScript II reverse transcriptase. TCRbeta libraries were built with three nested multiplex PCR rounds, a slightly modified ARM-PCR procedure. Multiplex TRBV1-TRBV30 forward primers and a Cbeta reverse primer were used in the first two PCR rounds, each of which was run for roughly 10 cycles. TCRdb itself trimmed the public reads at Q25 with fastp, ran MiXCR and retained productive beta chains. Under each unique CDR3 protein, matching rows form one entry showing the most common genes and DNA. This sample is represented by 90,000 to 150,000 distinct CDR3 sequences; about two thirds of them were singletons. The biggest ten clones account for roughly 7.3% of the sample.

The sequenced sample consisted of tumor-adjacent normal liver tissue. The source is a woman aged 55-75 years with primary liver carcinoma and hepatitis B virus infection.

On this clonotype itself: The junction and the germline gene differ at one end; a read error may be behind it. The chain is built from TRBV7-8 and TRBJ1-1; 7 nucleotides agree with TRBD1. The germline gives CDR1 SGHVS, CDR2 FQNEAQ. The CDR3 is made up of 15 amino acids. CDR3 loop: CGSSLTQGLSGEAFF. The DNA for the CDR3 is TGTGGCAGCAGCCTAACACAGGGGCTCTCGGGTGAAGCTTTCTTT. The whole variable domain, filled in from reference TRBV7-8 and TRBJ1-1, reads GAGVSQSPRYKVAKRGQDVALRCDPISGHVSLFWYQQALGQGPEFLTYFQNEAQLDKSGLPSDRFFAERPEGSVSTLKIQRTQQEDSAVYLCGSSLTQGLSGEAFFGQGTRLTVV.

As regards this clonotype: At one end the junction does not follow the germline gene, possibly because of a read error. The chain joins TRBV5-4 to TRBJ2-1; TRBD2 is a possible D gene (5 bases). CDR3 length equals 16 residues. CDR1 is SGHNT, CDR2 YYREEE, per germline (reference sequence). The CDR3 sequence: CASSWETLTLYNEQFF. In DNA form, the CDR3 reads TGTGCCAGCAGCTGGGAGACTCTGACCCTCTACAATGAGCAGTTTTTC.

V is TRBV6-5 and J is TRBJ2-3; TRBD1 might be the D (6 bases). V was shortened by 8 bases and J by 3 bases, with 30 bases between the two germline ends. This CDR3 region has 19 residues. CDR1 MNHEY and CDR2 SVGAGI come from the germline V gene. CDR3: CASADTGFGARYSTDTQYF. CDR3 sequence (DNA): TGTGCCAGCGCCGATACAGGGTTCGGTGCCCGCTATTCTACAGATACGCAGTATTTT.

This clonotype has only one observation. The rearrangement uses TRBV29-1 and TRBJ2-4; no definite D call. V lost 6 bases, J lost 5 bases, and 17 bases lay in between. The CDR3 sequence is 14 residues long. Germline loops: CDR1 SQVTM, CDR2 ANQGSEA. In DNA, the CDR3 is TGCAGCGTAGTGAACTCCCTCTGGGAAAACATTCAGTACTTC. Translation gives CSVVNSLWENIQYF.

In its sample, this clonotype was seen many times. The chain recombines TRBV13 with TRBJ2-7; D is uncertain. The CDR3 spans 14 residues. Looked up from germline, CDR1 is PRHDT and CDR2 is FYEKMQ (reference sequence). Trimming removed 3 bases from V and 7 bases from J, with 16 bases in between. CDR3 in amino acids: CASSFGQPSGEQYF. For the CDR3, the DNA is TGTGCCAGCAGCTTCGGGCAACCTTCTGGGGAGCAGTACTTC.

There are many counts of this clonotype. The chain links TRBV29-1 to TRBJ2-1; 10 positions agree with TRBD2. This CDR3 comprises 15 residues. Germline V CDR1 and CDR2: SQVTM, ANQGSEA. The V gene end was trimmed by 4 bases and the J gene end by 3 bases; junction bases not matched to a gene: 6. The CDR3 loop is CSVVLSSGSYNEQFF. CDR3 DNA sequence: TGCAGCGTTGTCCTTTCTAGCGGGAGCTACAATGAGCAGTTCTTC.

On this clonotype: Since a much larger clone is just one base distant, this may be a read error. V and J are TRBV5-1 and TRBJ1-1; weak D call: TRBD1 (5 bases). The CDR3 is 15 amino acids. Germline V lookup: CDR1 SGHRS, CDR2 YFSETQ. The V end lost 2 bases, the J end lost 4 bases, and 15 bases lay between the germline ends. CDR3: CASSFYGGKSTEAFF. CDR3 sequence (DNA): TGCGCCAGCAGCTTTTACGGGGGGAAGAGCACTGAAGCTTTCTTT.

Turning to this clonotype: A read error may account for a junction end that differs from germline. This sequence joins TRBV7-8 and TRBJ2-2; D is unclear. The CDR3 spans 11 residues. Germline CDR1 reads SGHVS; CDR2 reads FQNEAQ. The CDR3 DNA reads as TGTGCTAGCAGCCTCACCGGGGAGCTGTTTTTT. Translation gives CASSLTGELFF.

This clonotype was seen repeatedly, ten times or more. The chain is built from TRBV7-9 and TRBJ2-1, with D possibly being TRBD2 (6 bases). CDR3 length: 15 amino acids. V was shortened by 6 bases and J by 5 bases, with 17 bases between the two germline ends. Germline loops: CDR1 SEHNR, CDR2 FQNEAQ (reference sequence). The CDR3 sequence is CASRGHFSGDNEQFF. The CDR3 bases are TGTGCCAGCAGGGGCCATTTTAGCGGCGACAATGAGCAGTTCTTC.

There are a few counts of this clonotype. The junction and the germline gene differ at one end; a read error may be behind it. The chain is built from TRBV2 and TRBJ1-1; the D is unclear. This CDR3 contains 11 residues. Germline-derived CDR1 and CDR2 are SNHLY and FYNNEI. This chain's CDR3 is CASSEGTKGIF. CDR3 nucleotide sequence: TGTGCCAGCAGTGAAGGTACAAAAGGAATCTTT.

As to this clonotype: A single base separates this from a much larger clone, so it may be a read error. The rearrangement links TRBV30 to TRBJ2-1; 10 bases align to TRBD2. CDR1 and CDR2 from the germline V gene are GTSNPN and SVGIG (reference sequence). V shed 4 bases, J shed 12 bases, and the junction held 15 bases outside the gene matches. The CDR3 loop spans 15 amino acids. In DNA form, the CDR3 reads TGTGCCTGGACTGTAGGGCTAGCGGGAGCCCCGCGGCAGTTCTTC. Its protein is CAWTVGLAGAPRQFF.

At least ten counts were recorded for this clonotype. This chain uses TRBV28 with TRBJ2-7; unclear D gene. V lost 5 bases and J lost 2, with 7 bases in between. Germline-derived CDR1 and CDR2 are MDHEN and SYDVKM. The CDR3 totals 12 residues. CDR3 sequence reads: CASSTNAYEQYF. The CDR3 bases are TGTGCCAGCAGTACTAACGCCTACGAGCAGTACTTC.

This clonotype has a handful of counts. The CDR3 DNA sequence: TGTGCCAGCTCTCCTCTAGCGGGAGGGTCGGATACGCAGTATTTT. Translating it yields CASSPLAGGSDTQYF. The chain couples TRBV6-4 to TRBJ2-3; TRBD2 aligns across 12 bases. The germline CDR1 and CDR2 sequences are MRHNA and SNTAGT. The length of the CDR3 is 15 residues. V shed 8 bases, J shed 6 bases, and the junction held 9 bases outside the gene matches.

As regards this clonotype: This CDR3 is missing its conserved last phenylalanine or tryptophan, likely due to a read error. The V gene is TRBV5-4, the J gene TRBJ2-7, with D maybe TRBD2 (5 bases). The CDR3 covers 12 residues. From germline, CDR1 is SGHNT and CDR2 YYREEE (reference sequence). The CDR3 loop is CAGSLDCWEQYS. The CDR3 nucleotides are TGTGCCGGCAGCCTGGACTGTTGGGAGCAGTACTCC.

The CDR3 loop is CASPPRGQGRKTDTQYF. CDR3 in DNA: TGTGCCAGCCCCCCAAGGGGGCAGGGAAGGAAAACAGATACGCAGTATTTT. The rearrangement links TRBV28 to TRBJ2-3; 7 bases map to TRBD1. V lost 8 bases and J lost 3; bases outside the gene matches: 17. In germline, CDR1 is MDHEN, CDR2 SYDVKM. CDR3 length: 17 residues.

As to this clonotype: It may be a read error: a sequence one base away is much more abundant. The chain carries TRBV30 and TRBJ1-2; D gene unclear. Germline-derived CDR1 and CDR2 are GTSNPN and SVGIG (reference sequence). This CDR3 contains 12 residues. V lost 0 bases and J 10 bases, leaving 12 bases between the germline ends. CDR3 DNA sequence: TGTGCCTGGAGTGTATCCGGGTACGACTACACCTTC. This gives the protein CAWSVSGYDYTF. Variable domain in full (rest from reference TRBV30 and TRBJ1-2): SQTIHQWPATLVQPVGSPLSLECTVEGTSNPNLYWYRQAAGRGLQLLFYSVGIGQISSEVPQNLSASRPQDRQFILSSKKLLLSDSGFYLCAWSVSGYDYTFGSGTRLTVV.

Comment on this clonotype: A much larger clone differs from this one at a single base, so this may be a read error. The V call is TRBV7-9, the J call TRBJ2-7, with TRBD1 matching 12 bases. Germline V CDR1 and CDR2: SEHNR, FQNEAQ (reference sequence). Trimming at V came to 3 bases and at J to 8 bases, leaving 8 bases not matched to a gene. The CDR3 totals 15 residues. The CDR3, as DNA: TGTGCCAGCAGCTTTGGTGGGACAGGGGGCAGCAAGCAGTACTTC. Residues: CASSFGGTGGSKQYF.

This clonotype was observed a few times. One end of the junction is discordant with germline, which a read error may explain. CDR3: CASSLVAGGHEQSF. In DNA, the CDR3 is TGTGCCAGCAGTTTGGTAGCGGGAGGGCATGAGCAGTCCTTC. The rearrangement joins TRBV6-1 to TRBJ2-1; 11 nucleotides align to TRBD2. This CDR3 has 14 amino acids. The V gene's germline CDR1 is MNHNS and CDR2 SASEGT.

This clonotype was seen a handful of times. The rearrangement links TRBV7-3 to TRBJ2-5; D perhaps matches TRBD2 (5 bases). Per germline, CDR1 SGHTA and CDR2 FQGTGA. The CDR3 extends over 11 amino acids. The ends were cut back, 4 bases at V and 14 bases at J, with 14 bases in the middle. CDR3 sequence (DNA): TGTGCCAGCAGCTCTCCGGAGGTTTCATACTTC. Translating it yields CASSSPEVSYF.

Worth noting for this clonotype: The junction departs from the called germline gene at one end, perhaps through a read error. CDR3 bases: TGCAGCGTTAGATCAGGAGGGGAAGAGACCCAATACTTC. Protein sequence: CSVRSGGEETQYF. The V gene is TRBV29-1, the J gene TRBJ2-5; D is possibly TRBD2 (6 bases). CDR3 size: 13 residues. Looked up from germline, CDR1 is SQVTM and CDR2 is ANQGSEA.

This clonotype has just a few counts. A much larger clonotype is one base distant, so this may be a read error. The chain links TRBV5-6 to TRBJ2-1; D remains unclear. The CDR3 sequence is 16 residues long. V was clipped by 0 bases and J by 1 base, with 11 bases between them. The germline gives CDR1 SGHDT, CDR2 YYEEEE. In DNA form, the CDR3 reads TGTGCCAGCAGCTTGGTTCGCAGGAGATCCTACAATGAGCAGTTCTTC. Its translation: CASSLVRRRSYNEQFF.

The chain has TRBV7-3 and TRBJ2-3; TRBD1 agrees at 9 bases. Unmatched junction bases numbered 5, after V lost 5 bases and J lost 5 bases. Germline V gives CDR1 SGHTA, CDR2 FQGTGA. This CDR3 contains 14 residues. The CDR3 region is CASSEQGAGDTQYF. CDR3 DNA sequence: TGTGCCAGCAGCGAACAGGGGGCGGGAGATACGCAGTATTTT.

About this clonotype: Mismatch with germline at one junction end may stem from a read error. V usage is TRBV4-1 and J usage is TRBJ2-7; unclear D gene. Germline CDR1 is MGHRA and CDR2 is YSYEKL. There are 13 residues in the CDR3. CDR3 loop: CASSQGPAYEQYF. For the CDR3, the DNA is TGCGCCAGCAGTCAAGGTCCAGCCTACGAGCAGTACTTC.

Regarding this clonotype: A read error may be the cause here, since a much bigger clone is one base away. This sequence joins TRBV29-1 and TRBJ2-7; 7 positions agree with TRBD2. The CDR3 contains 12 residues. In germline, CDR1 is SQVTM, CDR2 ANQGSEA. CDR3 nucleotide sequence: TGCAGCGTTGAAGATCGACGGGGGGTCTTCGACTTC. This gives the protein CSVEDRRGVFDF.

A word on this clonotype: An end of the junction does not agree with germline; a read error may underlie this. The CDR3 bases are TGTGCCAGCAGTTTGGAGACTAGCGGGAGGGATGAGCAGTTCTGG. Its translation is CASSLETSGRDEQFW. The chain joins TRBV28 to TRBJ2-1, with 14 bases lining up with TRBD2. There are 15 residues in the CDR3. Germline V gene lookup returns CDR1 MDHEN and CDR2 SYDVKM.

Notes on this clonotype: A much larger clone lies one base from this, so it may be a read error. Since no conserved phenylalanine or tryptophan closes the CDR3, a read error is the likely cause. The chain has TRBV5-1 and TRBJ1-4; TRBD1 is a possible D gene (6 bases). Germline V gene lookup returns CDR1 SGHRS and CDR2 YFSETQ. Trimming cost V 5 bases and J 8 bases, with 13 bases left between them. The CDR3 runs to 13 residues. The CDR3 is CASRNRVGEKLFL. For the CDR3, the DNA is TGCGCCAGCAGAAACAGGGTAGGGGAAAAACTGTTTTTG.

In nucleotides, the CDR3 is TGTGCCAGCAGCCAAGTGGGCGACTATGAGCAGTACTTC. It translates to CASSQVGDYEQYF. The rearrangement links TRBV14 to TRBJ2-7; D is possibly TRBD2 (5 bases). The CDR3 consists of 13 residues. V lost 1 base and J 7 bases, leaving 11 bases between the germline ends. Per germline, CDR1 SGHDN and CDR2 FVKESK.

Relative to its sample, this clonotype is medium-sized. V is TRBV11-2 and J is TRBJ1-1, with D unresolved. Trimming stripped 6 bases from V and 1 base from J, with 9 bases between. This CDR3 is built from 13 residues. CDR1 is SGHAT, CDR2 FQNNGV, per germline. The CDR3 sequence: CASRRAPNTEAFF. CDR3 in DNA: TGTGCCAGCAGACGAGCCCCGAACACTGAAGCTTTCTTT.

A few counts support this clonotype. The chain combines TRBV28 with TRBJ1-4; 9 bases map to TRBD1. The germline V gene encodes CDR1 MDHEN and CDR2 SYDVKM. The CDR3 totals 16 residues. J lost 8 bases, V lost 2 bases, and 9 bases had no gene match. The CDR3 is CASSLTGGSNGEKLFF. DNA for the CDR3: TGTGCCAGCAGTTTAACAGGGGGCAGTAACGGGGAAAAACTGTTTTTT. Drawing the rest from reference TRBV28 and TRBJ1-4, the complete variable domain is DVKVTQSSRYLVKRTGEKVFLECVQDMDHENMFWYRQDPGLGLRLIYFSYDVKMKEKGDIPEGYSVSREKKERFSLILESASTNQTSMYLCASSLTGGSNGEKLFFGSGTQLSVL.

This clonotype was found a few times. As the CDR3 is not closed by the conserved phenylalanine or tryptophan, this likely results from a read error. The chain combines TRBV6-2 or TRBV6-3 with TRBJ2-1; TRBD1 is a possible D gene (6 bases). CDR3 length: 17 residues. The V end lost 7 bases, the J end lost 0 bases, and 19 bases lay between the germline ends. The germline gives CDR1 MNHEY, CDR2 SVGEGT. CDR3 loop: CASKGEYLPYSYNEQFL. DNA of the CDR3: TGTGCCAGCAAGGGGGAGTACCTCCCCTACTCCTACAATGAGCAGTTCTTA.

This clonotype was seen a few times. This chain links TRBV5-1 with TRBJ2-5; no clear D gene. Germline CDR1 SGHRS, CDR2 YFSETQ. V lost 2 bases, J lost 4 bases, and 18 bases lay in between. There are 16 residues in the CDR3. The DNA for the CDR3 is TGCGCCAGCAGCTTCCGGACCCCCAGAGTCGGAGAGACCCAGTACTTC. Residues: CASSFRTPRVGETQYF. Based on the CDR3 plus reference TRBV5-1 and TRBJ2-5, the full variable domain is KAGVTQTPRYLIKTRGQQVTLSCSPISGHRSVSWYQQTPGQGLQFLFEYFSETQRNKGNFPGRFSGRQFSNSRSEMNVSTLELGDSALYLCASSFRTPRVGETQYFGPGTRLLVL.